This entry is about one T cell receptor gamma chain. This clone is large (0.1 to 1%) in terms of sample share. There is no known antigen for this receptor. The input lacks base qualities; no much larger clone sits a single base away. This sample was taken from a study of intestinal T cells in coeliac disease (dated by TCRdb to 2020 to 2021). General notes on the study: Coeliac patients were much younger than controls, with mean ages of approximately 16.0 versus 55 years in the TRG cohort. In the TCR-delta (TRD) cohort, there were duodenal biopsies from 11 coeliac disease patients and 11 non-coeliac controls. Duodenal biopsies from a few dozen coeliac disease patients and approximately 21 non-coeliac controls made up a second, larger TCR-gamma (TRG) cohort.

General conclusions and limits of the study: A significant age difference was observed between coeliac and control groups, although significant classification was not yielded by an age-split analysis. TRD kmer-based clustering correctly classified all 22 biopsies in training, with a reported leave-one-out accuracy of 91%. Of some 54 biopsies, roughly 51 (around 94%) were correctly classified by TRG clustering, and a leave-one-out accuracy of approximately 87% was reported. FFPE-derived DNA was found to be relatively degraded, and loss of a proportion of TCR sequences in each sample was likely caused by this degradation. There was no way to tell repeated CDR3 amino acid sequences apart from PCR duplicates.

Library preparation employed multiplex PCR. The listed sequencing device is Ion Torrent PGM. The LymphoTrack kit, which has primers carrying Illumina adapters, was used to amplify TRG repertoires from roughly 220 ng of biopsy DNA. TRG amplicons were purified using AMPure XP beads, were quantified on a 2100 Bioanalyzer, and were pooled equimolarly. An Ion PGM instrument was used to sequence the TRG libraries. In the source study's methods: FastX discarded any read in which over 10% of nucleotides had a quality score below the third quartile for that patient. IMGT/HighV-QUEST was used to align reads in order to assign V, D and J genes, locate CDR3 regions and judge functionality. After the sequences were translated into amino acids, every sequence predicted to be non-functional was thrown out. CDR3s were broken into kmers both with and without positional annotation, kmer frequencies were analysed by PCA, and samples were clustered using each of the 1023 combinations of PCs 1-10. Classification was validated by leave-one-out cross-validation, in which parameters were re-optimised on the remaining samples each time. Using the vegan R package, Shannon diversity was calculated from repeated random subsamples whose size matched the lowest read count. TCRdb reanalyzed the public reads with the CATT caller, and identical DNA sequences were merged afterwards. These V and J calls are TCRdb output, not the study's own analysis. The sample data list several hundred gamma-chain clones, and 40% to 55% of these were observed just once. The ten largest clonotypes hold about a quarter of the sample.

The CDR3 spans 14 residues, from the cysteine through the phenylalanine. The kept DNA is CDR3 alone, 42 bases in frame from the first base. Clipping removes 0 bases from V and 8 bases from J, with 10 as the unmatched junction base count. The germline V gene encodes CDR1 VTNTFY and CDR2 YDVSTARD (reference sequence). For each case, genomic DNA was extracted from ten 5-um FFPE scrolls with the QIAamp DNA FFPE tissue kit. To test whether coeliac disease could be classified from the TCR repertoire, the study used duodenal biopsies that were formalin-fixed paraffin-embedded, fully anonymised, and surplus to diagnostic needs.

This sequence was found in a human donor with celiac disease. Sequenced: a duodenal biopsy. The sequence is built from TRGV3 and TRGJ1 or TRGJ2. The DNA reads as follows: TGTGCCACCTGGGACAGGCCCATATCGCATAAGAAACTCTTT. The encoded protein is CATWDRPISHKKLF.